In this sample, the clone carrying this T cell receptor (beta chain) turned up many times. The V end was cut by 8 bases, the J end by 15 bases, with 11 bases between. Per germline, CDR1 MNHEY and CDR2 SMNVEV (reference sequence). The CDR3 covers 9 residues. The source of the sample is a study of blood T cells in healthy people across ages. Next came a second PCR, run for about 7 to 12 cycles, which used a sample-barcoded 5' primer along with a J-beta primer mix. TCRdb called the 5' RACE reads again in MiXCR, with one record for every CDR3 protein. Altogether some 670,000 distinct CDR3 sequences are present, roughly half being singletons, with the ten largest covering approximately 15%.

The TCR was taken from a woman older than 75 in good health. What was sequenced was blood. The chain has TRBV27 and TRBJ2-1; D uncertain. The CDR3 loop is CASPNPSFF. The CDR3 coding sequence is TGTGCCAGCCCCAACCCGTCGTTCTTC.